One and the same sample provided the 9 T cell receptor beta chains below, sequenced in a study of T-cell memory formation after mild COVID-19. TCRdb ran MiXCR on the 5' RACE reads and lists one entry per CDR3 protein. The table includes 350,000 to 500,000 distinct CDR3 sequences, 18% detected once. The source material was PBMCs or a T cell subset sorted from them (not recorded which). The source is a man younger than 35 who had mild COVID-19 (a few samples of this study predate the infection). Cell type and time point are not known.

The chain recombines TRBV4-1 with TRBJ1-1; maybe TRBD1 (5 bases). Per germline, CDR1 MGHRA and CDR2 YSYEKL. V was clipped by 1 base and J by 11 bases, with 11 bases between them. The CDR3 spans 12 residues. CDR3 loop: CASSQGGGEAFF. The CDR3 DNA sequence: TGCGCCAGCAGCCAAGGGGGCGGCGAGGCTTTCTTT.

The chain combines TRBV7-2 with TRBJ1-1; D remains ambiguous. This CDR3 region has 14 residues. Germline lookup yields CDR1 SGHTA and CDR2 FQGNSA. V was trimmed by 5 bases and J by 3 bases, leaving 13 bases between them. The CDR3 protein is CASSPREGDTEAFF. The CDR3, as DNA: TGTGCCAGCAGCCCAAGGGAGGGCGACACTGAAGCTTTCTTT.

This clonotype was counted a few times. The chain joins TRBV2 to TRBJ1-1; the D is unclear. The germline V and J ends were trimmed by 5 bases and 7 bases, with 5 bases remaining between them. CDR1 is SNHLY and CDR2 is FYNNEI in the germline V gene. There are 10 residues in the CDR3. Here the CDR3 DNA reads TGTGCCAGCAGTCTTAATGAAGCTTTCTTT. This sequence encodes CASSLNEAFF. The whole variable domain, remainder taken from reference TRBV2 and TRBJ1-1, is EPEVTQTPSHQVTQMGQEVILRCVPISNHLYFYWYRQILGQKVEFLVSFYNNEISEKSEIFDDQFSVERPDGSNFTLKIRSTKLEDSAMYFCASSLNEAFFGQGTRLTVV.

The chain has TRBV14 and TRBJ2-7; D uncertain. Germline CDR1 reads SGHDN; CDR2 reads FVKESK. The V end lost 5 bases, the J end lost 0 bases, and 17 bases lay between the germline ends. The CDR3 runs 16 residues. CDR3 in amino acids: CASSTIGVASSYEQYF. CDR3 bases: TGTGCCAGCAGCACGATCGGAGTTGCGAGCTCCTACGAGCAGTACTTC.

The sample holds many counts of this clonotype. The CDR3 is CASSLIRDTEAFF. Written as DNA, the CDR3 is TGTGCCAGCAGCTTAATACGGGACACTGAAGCTTTCTTT. The chain has TRBV7-3 and TRBJ1-1; D is unclear. CDR3 length equals 13 residues. V was trimmed by 1 base and J by 3 bases, leaving 6 bases between them. The germline V gene encodes CDR1 SGHTA and CDR2 FQGTGA.

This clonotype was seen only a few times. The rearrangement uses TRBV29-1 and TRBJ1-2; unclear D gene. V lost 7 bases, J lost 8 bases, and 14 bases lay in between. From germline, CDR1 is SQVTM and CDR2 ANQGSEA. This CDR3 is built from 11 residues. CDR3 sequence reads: CSAVAQDGYTF. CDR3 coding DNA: TGCAGCGCCGTAGCCCAGGACGGCTACACCTTC.

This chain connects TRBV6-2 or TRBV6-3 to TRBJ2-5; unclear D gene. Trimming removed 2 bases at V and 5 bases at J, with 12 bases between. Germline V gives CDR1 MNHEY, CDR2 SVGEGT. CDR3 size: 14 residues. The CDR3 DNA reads TGTGCCAGCAGTTACACATACCTTCTCGAGACCCAGTACTTC. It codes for CASSYTYLLETQYF.

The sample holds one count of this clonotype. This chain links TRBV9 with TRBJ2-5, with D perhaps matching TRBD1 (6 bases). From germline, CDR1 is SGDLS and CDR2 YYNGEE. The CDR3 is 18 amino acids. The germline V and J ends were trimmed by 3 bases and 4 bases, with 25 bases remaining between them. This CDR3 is CASSAPLEEQGSRETQYF. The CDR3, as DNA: TGTGCCAGCAGCGCGCCATTGGAGGAACAGGGAAGTCGAGAGACCCAGTACTTC.

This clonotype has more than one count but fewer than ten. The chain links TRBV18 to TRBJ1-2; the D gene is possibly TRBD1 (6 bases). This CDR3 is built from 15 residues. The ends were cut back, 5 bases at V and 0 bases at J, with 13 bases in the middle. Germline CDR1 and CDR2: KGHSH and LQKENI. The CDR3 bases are TGTGCCAGCTCAACCGGGACAACTCCTAACTATGGCTACACCTTC. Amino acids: CASSTGTTPNYGYTF.